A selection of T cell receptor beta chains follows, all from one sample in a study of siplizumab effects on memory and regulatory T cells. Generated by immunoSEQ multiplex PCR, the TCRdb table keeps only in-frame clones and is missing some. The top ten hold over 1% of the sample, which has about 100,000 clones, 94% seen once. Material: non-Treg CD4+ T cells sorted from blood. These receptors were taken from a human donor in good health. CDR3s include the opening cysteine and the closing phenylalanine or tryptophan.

CDR3 protein: CASSLGGALDTQYF; J gene: TRBJ2-3; V gene: TRBV7-9
CDR3 protein: CASSVVGQSNQPQHF; J gene: TRBJ1-5; V gene: TRBV27
CDR3 protein: CAISGRDTEAFF; J gene: TRBJ1-1; V gene: TRBV10-3
CDR3 protein: CSARQGGGSTNEKLFF; J gene: TRBJ1-4; V gene: TRBV29-1
CDR3 protein: CASSLGREGFQETQYF; J gene: TRBJ2-5; V gene: TRBV5-4
CDR3 protein: CASSSGQVLINYGYTF; J gene: TRBJ1-2; V gene: TRBV28
CDR3 protein: CASSSDSSTEAFF; J gene: TRBJ1-1; V gene: TRBV7-9
CDR3 protein: CASSPERLSSGNTIYF; J gene: TRBJ1-3; V gene: TRBV18
CDR3 protein: CASSLLGAVDTQYF; J gene: TRBJ2-3; V gene: TRBV7-6
CDR3 protein: CASSVSGIGTDTQYF; J gene: TRBJ2-3; V gene: TRBV7-9
CDR3 protein: CASSGQGETEAFF; J gene: TRBJ1-1; V gene: TRBV6-1
CDR3 protein: CASSEGGTGPAFF; J gene: TRBJ1-1; V gene: TRBV6-4
CDR3 protein: CASSPGLAYEQYF; J gene: TRBJ2-7; V gene: TRBV4-2
CDR3 protein: CASSRGTGVGWRGYTF; J gene: TRBJ1-2; V gene: TRBV2
CDR3 protein: CASSLLANVRTDTQYF; J gene: TRBJ2-3; V gene: TRBV5-4
CDR3 protein: CASREAGRDGNTIYF; J gene: TRBJ1-3; V gene: TRBV6-4
CDR3 protein: CASSLTANVNYGYTF; J gene: TRBJ1-2; V gene: TRBV5-1
CDR3 protein: CASTPSGQETQYF; J gene: TRBJ2-5; V gene: TRBV6-1
CDR3 protein: CASSQLMTGFEAFF; J gene: TRBJ1-1; V gene: TRBV5-4
CDR3 protein: CASSFSRGKLDTEAFF; J gene: TRBJ1-1; V gene: TRBV7-9
CDR3 protein: CASSPYIQDRKGTEAFF; J gene: TRBJ1-1; V gene: TRBV28
CDR3 protein: CASSPLRGANTEAFF; J gene: TRBJ1-1; V gene: TRBV5-1
CDR3 protein: CASRPTGNTEAFF; J gene: TRBJ1-1; V gene: TRBV28
CDR3 protein: CASSRISNYGYTF; J gene: TRBJ1-2; V gene: TRBV5-6
CDR3 protein: CASSEYGTDTQYF; J gene: TRBJ2-3; V gene: TRBV25-1
CDR3 protein: CASSFGTYNEQFF; J gene: TRBJ2-1; V gene: TRBV7-9
CDR3 protein: CASSPPSRQGYTGELFF; J gene: TRBJ2-2; V gene: TRBV18
CDR3 protein: CAWMTHMNTEAFF; J gene: TRBJ1-1; V gene: TRBV30
CDR3 protein: CAIRFGTGTHEQYF; J gene: NA; V gene: TRBV10-3
CDR3 protein: CATSNLNGRGETQYF; J gene: TRBJ2-5; V gene: TRBV15
CDR3 protein: CSVRRGGVNQPQHF; J gene: TRBJ1-5; V gene: TRBV29-1
CDR3 protein: CASSQPRSRGIYNEQFF; J gene: TRBJ2-1; V gene: TRBV4-1
CDR3 protein: CASSLGIAGEGRETQYF; J gene: TRBJ2-5; V gene: TRBV11-3
CDR3 protein: CASSQTDRVATEAFF; J gene: TRBJ1-1; V gene: TRBV4-2
CDR3 protein: CASSPRDGAYEQYF; J gene: TRBJ2-7; V gene: TRBV18
CDR3 protein: CASSPTNYGYTF; J gene: TRBJ1-2; V gene: TRBV7-9
CDR3 protein: CATSSQLNTEAFF; J gene: TRBJ1-1; V gene: TRBV15
CDR3 protein: CAWTIFNRKGETQYF; J gene: TRBJ2-5; V gene: TRBV30
CDR3 protein: CASSLRQGYGYTF; J gene: TRBJ1-2; V gene: TRBV27
CDR3 protein: CASRRDRGNEQFF; J gene: TRBJ2-1; V gene: TRBV6-5